This T cell receptor (beta chain) was captured in a study of identical twins. Study-wide points: Model-predicted out-of-frame TCR alpha sharing fell below observed values in monozygotic twins. Beta clonotypes that were abundant in cord blood contained fewer insertions, a pattern absent from memory repertoires.

In its sample, this clonotype was seen a few times. Its target is unknown. All donors comprised healthy Caucasians. Through template switching, a universal primer site was introduced, and the cDNA contained unique molecular identifiers. TCRdb ran MiXCR on the 5' RACE reads and lists one entry per CDR3 protein. The sample records hundreds of thousands of distinct CDR3 sequences, about 12% being singletons. This sample was also put to use in a study of yellow fever vaccine responses in identical twins.

Sequences were obtained from PBMCs. The TCR was taken from a woman between 18 and 29 years old in good health.

The CDR3 sequence: CASSQDVGPYGYTF. The DNA for the CDR3 is TGCGCCAGCAGCCAAGATGTGGGCCCCTATGGCTACACCTTC. The chain joins TRBV4-1 to TRBJ1-2; D call uncertain. In germline, CDR1 is MGHRA, CDR2 YSYEKL. Between the trimmed V and J ends, which lost 0 bases and 4 bases, there was a span of 9 bases. The CDR3 covers 14 residues.